The present T cell receptor beta chain was sequenced within a study of blood T cell repertoires in COVID-19. Study background: Acute-phase and convalescent COVID-19 samples originated in the United States, Italy and Spain.

This clone appeared a single time. Original methodology: Reference gene primer amplification gave estimated nucleated cell counts. The data were produced by immunoSEQ multiplex PCR, yet TCRdb's version contains in-frame clones alone and is incomplete. V and J calls and clone size follow that table, whereas D and trimming were derived from the DNA. The repertoire holds 200,000 or so clones, with more than 70% as singletons. CDR1 is SGHRS, CDR2 YFSETQ, per germline. The V gene lost 4 bases and the J gene lost 0 bases, with 17 bases spanning the gap. The CDR3 totals 17 residues. The specimen sequenced was PBMCs or T cells enriched from blood (not recorded which). This TCR came from a woman in her 40s with acute COVID-19. This chain joins TRBV5-1 and TRBJ1-5; a possible D gene is TRBD1 (6 bases). CDR3 sequence: CASSALGGRYSNQPQHF. The CDR3 coding sequence is TGCGCCAGCAGCGCCCTCGGGGGGCGTTATAGCAATCAGCCCCAGCATTTT. Full variable domain (remainder filled in from reference TRBV5-1 and TRBJ1-5): KAGVTQTPRYLIKTRGQQVTLSCSPISGHRSVSWYQQTPGQGLQFLFEYFSETQRNKGNFPGRFSGRQFSNSRSEMNVSTLELGDSALYLCASSALGGRYSNQPQHFGDGTRLSIL.